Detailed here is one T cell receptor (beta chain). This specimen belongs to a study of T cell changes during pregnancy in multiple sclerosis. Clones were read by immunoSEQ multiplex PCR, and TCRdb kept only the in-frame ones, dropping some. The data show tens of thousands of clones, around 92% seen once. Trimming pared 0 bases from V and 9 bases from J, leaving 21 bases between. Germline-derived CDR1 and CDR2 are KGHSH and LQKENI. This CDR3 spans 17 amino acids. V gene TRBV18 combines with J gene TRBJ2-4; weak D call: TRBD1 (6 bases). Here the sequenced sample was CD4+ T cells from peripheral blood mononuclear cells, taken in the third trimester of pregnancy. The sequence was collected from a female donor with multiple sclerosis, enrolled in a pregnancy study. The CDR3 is CASSPPVKGGTGSIQYF. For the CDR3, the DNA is TGTGCCAGCTCACCACCGGTAAAGGGTGGAACAGGGTCCATTCAGTACTTC.